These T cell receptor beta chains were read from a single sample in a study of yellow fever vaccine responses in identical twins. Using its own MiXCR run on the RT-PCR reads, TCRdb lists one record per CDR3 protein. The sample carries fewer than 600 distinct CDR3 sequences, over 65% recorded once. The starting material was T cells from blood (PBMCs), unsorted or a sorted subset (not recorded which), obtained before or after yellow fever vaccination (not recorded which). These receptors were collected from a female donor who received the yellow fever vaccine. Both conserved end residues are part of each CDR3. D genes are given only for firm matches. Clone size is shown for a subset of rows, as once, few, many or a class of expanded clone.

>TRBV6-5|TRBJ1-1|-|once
CASSYLSKMANTEAFF
TGTGCCAGCAGTTACTTGAGCAAGATGGCTAACACTGAAGCTTTCTTT
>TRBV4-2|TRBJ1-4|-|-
CASSQPRGANEKLFF
TGTGCCAGCAGCCAACCAAGGGGAGCTAATGAAAAACTGTTTTTT
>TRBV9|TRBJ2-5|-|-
CASSVAREQETQYF
TGTGCCAGCAGCGTAGCAAGGGAACAAGAGACCCAGTACTTC
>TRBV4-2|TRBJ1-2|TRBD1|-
CASSQGQGWLFGYTF
TGTGCCAGCAGCCAAGGACAGGGTTGGCTTTTTGGCTACACCTTC
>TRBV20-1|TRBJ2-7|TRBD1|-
CSAREGQGNYEQYF
TGCAGTGCTAGGGAGGGACAGGGTAACTACGAGCAGTACTTC
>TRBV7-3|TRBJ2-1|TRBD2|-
CASSPLAGGSYNEQFF
TGTGCCAGCAGCCCATTAGCGGGGGGCTCCTACAATGAGCAGTTCTTC
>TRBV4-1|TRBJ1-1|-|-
CASSQDGLLLNTEAFF
TGCGCCAGCAGCCAAGATGGGCTCCTTTTGAACACTGAAGCTTTCTTT
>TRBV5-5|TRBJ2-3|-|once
CASSRTVSTDTQYF
TGTGCCAGCAGCCGGACAGTTAGCACAGATACGCAGTATTTT
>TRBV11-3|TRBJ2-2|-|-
CASSLNALNTGELFF
TGTGCCAGCAGCTTAAATGCCCTGAACACCGGGGAGCTGTTTTTT
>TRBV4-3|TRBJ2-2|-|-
CASSRGGADNTGELFF
TGCGCCAGCAGCCGCGGAGGAGCGGACAACACCGGGGAGCTGTTTTTT
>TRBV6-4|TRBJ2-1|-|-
CASSDSVRDTNEQFF
TGTGCCAGCAGTGACTCGGTCAGGGACACCAATGAGCAGTTCTTC
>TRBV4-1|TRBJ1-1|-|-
CASSLEYREGTEAFF
TGCGCCAGCAGCCTAGAGTACAGGGAGGGCACTGAAGCTTTCTTT
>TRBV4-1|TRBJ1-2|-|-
CASSQGSGGGNYGYTF
TGCGCCAGCAGCCAAGGATCTGGGGGAGGAAACTATGGCTACACCTTC
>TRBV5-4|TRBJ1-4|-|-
CASSSLEDTNDGKLFF
TGTGCCAGCAGCTCCCTCGAGGATACGAATGACGGAAAACTGTTTTTT
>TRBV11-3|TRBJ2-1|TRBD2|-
CASSFRAGGSYNEQFF
TGTGCCAGCAGCTTCCGAGCGGGGGGATCCTACAATGAGCAGTTCTTC
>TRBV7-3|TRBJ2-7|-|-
CASSLIGKFYEQYF
TGTGCCAGCAGCTTAATAGGGAAGTTCTACGAGCAGTACTTC
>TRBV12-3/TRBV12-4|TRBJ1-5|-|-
CASSSLLDDQPQHF
TGTGCCAGCAGCTCACTCCTGGATGATCAGCCCCAGCATTTT